One T cell receptor (beta chain) is described in this entry. No antigen is known for it. The identical CDR3 is also encoded by other nucleotide sequences in the sample. This specimen comes from a study of T cell responses to AZD1222 COVID-19 vaccine. Whole-study results and caveats: Following two doses of AZD1222, Spike-specific TCR breadth and depth rose. Clonal diversity was possibly underestimated, and the donors were mostly white British, with more females. The number of AZD1222 recipients seropositive at baseline was only five or six.

The repertoire was sequenced with immunoSEQ multiplex PCR; TCRdb's copy has only in-frame clones and lacks some. The sample carries roughly 140,000 clones, around 90% recorded once. Sequences were derived from peripheral blood, sampled on day 0 of AZD1222 vaccination. The sequence came from an adult in good health.

CDR3 DNA sequence: TGCGCCAGCAGCTTGGGACAGGGGGCTTACGAGCAGTACTTC. As protein: CASSLGQGAYEQYF. This chain uses TRBV5-1 with TRBJ2-7; 10 bases align to TRBD1. CDR1 is SGHRS, CDR2 YFSETQ, per germline. With 0 bases clipped from V and 4 bases from J, the junction kept 1 base outside the gene matches. The CDR3 has 14 residues.